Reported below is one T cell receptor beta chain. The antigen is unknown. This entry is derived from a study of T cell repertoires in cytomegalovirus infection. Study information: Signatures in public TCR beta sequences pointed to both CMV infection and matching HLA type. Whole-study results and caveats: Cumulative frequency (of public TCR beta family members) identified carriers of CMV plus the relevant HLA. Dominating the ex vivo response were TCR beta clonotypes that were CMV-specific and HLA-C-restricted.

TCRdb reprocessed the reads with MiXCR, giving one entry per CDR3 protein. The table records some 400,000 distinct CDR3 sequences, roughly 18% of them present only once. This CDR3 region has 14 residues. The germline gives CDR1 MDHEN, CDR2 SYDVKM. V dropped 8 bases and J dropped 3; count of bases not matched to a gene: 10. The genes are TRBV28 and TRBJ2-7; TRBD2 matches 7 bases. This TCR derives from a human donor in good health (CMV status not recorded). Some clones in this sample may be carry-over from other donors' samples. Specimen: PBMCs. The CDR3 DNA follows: TGTGCCAGCCATCGGGGGGATGTTCGCTACGAGCAGTACTTC. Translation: CASHRGDVRYEQYF. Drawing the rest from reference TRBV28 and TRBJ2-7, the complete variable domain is DVKVTQSSRYLVKRTGEKVFLECVQDMDHENMFWYRQDPGLGLRLIYFSYDVKMKEKGDIPEGYSVSREKKERFSLILESASTNQTSMYLCASHRGDVRYEQYFGPGTRLTVT.